The 21 T cell receptor beta chains reported below all come from one sample, sequenced in a study of cytomegalovirus exposure and HLA in healthy donors. This PCR relied on a set of 60 Vbeta primers and 13 Jbeta primers. Using immunoSEQ multiplex PCR, the repertoire was profiled, and TCRdb retains in-frame clones only, with some absent. The table includes roughly 150,000 clones, 55% to 85% detected once. Input material: PBMCs. These TCRs come from a man in his forties in good health and CMV-seronegative.

This clone has only one observation. The J gene is TRBJ2-1, the V gene TRBV5-1; 10 bases fit TRBD1. The germline V gene has CDR1 SGHRS and CDR2 YFSETQ. The V gene end was trimmed by 1 base and the J gene end by 8 bases; junction bases not matched to a gene: 3. The CDR3 consists of 14 residues. Here the CDR3 DNA reads TGCGCCAGCAGCTTGCTGACAGGGGGCTATGAGCAGTTCTTC. Amino acid sequence: CASSLLTGGYEQFF.

This clone was detected a few times. The chain couples TRBV5-8 to TRBJ1-2, with a tentative D call TRBD1 (5 bases). This CDR3 has 16 residues. Trimming left V 4 bases short and J 4 bases short, with 20 bases between. The V gene's germline CDR1 is SGHTS and CDR2 YDEGEE. The CDR3 loop reads CASSPGGLVRSYGYTF. The CDR3 bases are TGTGCCAGCAGCCCTGGGGGACTCGTCAGGAGCTATGGCTACACCTTC.

The CDR3 loop is CASSSYRGGQPQHF. The DNA for the CDR3 is TGTGCCAGCAGTTCCTACAGGGGAGGTCAGCCCCAGCATTTT. The chain couples TRBV6-5 to TRBJ1-5; 7 bases agree with TRBD1. The CDR3 contains 14 residues. Germline CDR1 MNHEY, CDR2 SVGAGI. V lost 4 bases to trimming and J lost 6 bases; unmatched junction nucleotides: 6.

A few counts support this clone. This sequence joins TRBV12-5 and TRBJ1-1; D remains unclear. The CDR3 spans 12 residues. Looked up from germline, CDR1 is LGHNT and CDR2 is FRNRAP. V lost 6 bases and J lost 3, with 8 bases in between. The CDR3 nucleotides are TGTGCTAGTGGCCTCCGGGACACTGAAGCTTTCTTT. This encodes CASGLRDTEAFF.

This clone was observed a handful of times. The chain uses TRBV28 and TRBJ1-1; 10 bases are shared with TRBD1. The V and J ends lost 6 bases and 11 bases, in that order; junction bases with no gene match: 3. This CDR3 comprises 11 residues. The germline CDR1 and CDR2 sequences are MDHEN and SYDVKM. CDR3 amino acids: CASRRQGAAFF. In nucleotides, the CDR3 is TGTGCCAGCAGACGACAGGGGGCCGCTTTCTTT. Full variable domain (missing parts from reference TRBV28 and TRBJ1-1): DVKVTQSSRYLVKRTGEKVFLECVQDMDHENMFWYRQDPGLGLRLIYFSYDVKMKEKGDIPEGYSVSREKKERFSLILESASTNQTSMYLCASRRQGAAFFGQGTRLTVV.

This chain links TRBV7-9 with TRBJ2-7, with a possible D match to TRBD2 (5 bases). Germline values: CDR1 SEHNR, CDR2 FQNEAQ (reference sequence). Deletions cut 4 bases from V and 5 bases from J, with 9 bases between. The CDR3 consists of 12 residues. CDR3 residues: CASSYGLDEQYF. CDR3 bases: TGTGCCAGCAGCTACGGACTGGACGAGCAGTACTTC.

The rearrangement uses TRBV4-1 and TRBJ2-3; the match to TRBD2 covers 7 bases. This CDR3 has 17 residues. V was clipped by 3 bases and J by 2 bases; unmatched bases: 11. CDR1 is MGHRA and CDR2 is YSYEKL in the germline V gene. In DNA, the CDR3 is TGCGCCAGCAGCCACCCCTACGGGGGGTCATCCACAGATACGCAGTATTTT. It codes for CASSHPYGGSSTDTQYF.

The chain uses TRBV5-1 and TRBJ1-1, with a weak D call TRBD1 (5 bases). Trimming stripped 3 bases from V and 2 bases from J, with 20 bases between. Germline V lookup: CDR1 SGHRS, CDR2 YFSETQ. CDR3 size: 17 residues. CDR3 sequence reads: CASSSSGGIPANTEAFF. CDR3 nucleotides: TGCGCCAGCAGCTCATCGGGGGGGATACCGGCAAACACTGAAGCTTTCTTT.

The chain uses TRBV28 and TRBJ2-3; 8 nucleotides align to TRBD2. The CDR3 is 16 residues long. The J segment lost 10 bases and the V segment lost 8 bases, leaving 20 bases of the junction unmatched. CDR1 is MDHEN and CDR2 is SYDVKM in the germline V gene. This chain's CDR3 is CASSPFMIAGRPSQYF. CDR3 nucleotide sequence: TGTGCCAGCTCGCCCTTCATGATAGCGGGACGTCCATCGCAGTATTTT.

The rearrangement joins TRBV30 to TRBJ1-4, with D possibly matching TRBD1 (5 bases). This CDR3 comprises 14 residues. Per germline, CDR1 GTSNPN and CDR2 SVGIG (reference sequence). V was cut by 0 bases and J by 4 bases, with 9 bases left in between. The CDR3 here is CAWSVGGVNEKLFF. CDR3 DNA sequence: TGTGCCTGGAGTGTTGGGGGGGTTAATGAAAAACTGTTTTTT.

In its sample, this clone was seen a few times. The rearrangement joins TRBV14 to TRBJ2-2, with D maybe TRBD1 (6 bases). V was trimmed by 8 bases and J by 1 base, leaving 11 bases between them. The CDR3 has 14 amino acids. CDR1 and CDR2 from the germline V gene are SGHDN and FVKESK. The DNA of the CDR3 is TGTGCCAGCCAAAAGGACAGGAACACCGGGGAGCTGTTTTTT. Protein sequence: CASQKDRNTGELFF.

This clone has a single count. The rearrangement links TRBV18 to TRBJ2-2, with 8 bases matching TRBD1. This CDR3 is built from 19 residues. In germline, CDR1 is KGHSH, CDR2 LQKENI. V gave up 2 bases and J gave up 5 bases; unmatched junction bases: 16. This CDR3 reads CASSPKLTGALRRTGELFF. In DNA form, the CDR3 reads TGTGCCAGCTCACCAAAACTGACAGGGGCGTTGAGGAGGACCGGGGAGCTGTTTTTT.

This clone was seen a handful of times. This sequence joins TRBV2 and TRBJ2-1; TRBD2 matches 8 bases. The CDR3 contains 15 residues. The V gene's germline CDR1 is SNHLY and CDR2 FYNNEI. Trimming removed 1 base from V and 2 bases from J; junction bases left unmatched: 1. This CDR3 is CASSEGRGAYNEQFF. The CDR3 coding sequence is TGTGCCAGCAGTGAAGGGCGGGGGGCCTACAATGAGCAGTTCTTC.

V gene TRBV7-9 combines with J gene TRBJ2-5, with 8 nucleotides matching TRBD1. The J call is uncertain, as TRBJ2-7 better fits the DNA end. This CDR3 is built from 16 residues. Germline lookup yields CDR1 SEHNR and CDR2 FQNEAQ (reference sequence). DNA for the CDR3: TGTGCCAGCAGCTCCTGGACAGGGAAGACCCCCTACGAGCAGTACTTC. As protein: CASSSWTGKTPYEQYF.

About this clone itself: Other DNA sequences in this specimen translate into the identical CDR3. Here the CDR3 DNA reads TGCGCCAGCAGCCCCGGACAGGGGGCCTACAATGAGCAGTTCTTC. Residues: CASSPGQGAYNEQFF. V is TRBV5-1 and J is TRBJ2-1; 10 bases are a match to TRBD1. V lost 4 bases, J lost 2 bases, and 3 bases stayed unmatched. Germline loops: CDR1 SGHRS, CDR2 YFSETQ. This CDR3 has 15 amino acids.

The rearrangement joins TRBV30 to TRBJ1-4, with D possibly matching TRBD1 (5 bases). Germline loops: CDR1 GTSNPN, CDR2 SVGIG (reference sequence). The CDR3 spans 14 residues. With 3 bases removed from V and 6 bases from J, the gap between germline ends came to 14 bases. CDR3 DNA: TGTGCCTGGAGCGGGGGGGGGACGGATGAAAAACTGTTTTTT. Translating it yields CAWSGGGTDEKLFF.

The V gene is TRBV6-5, the J gene TRBJ2-2; TRBD1 is a possible D gene (5 bases). V was shortened by 6 bases and J by 5 bases, with 10 bases between the two germline ends. Per the germline V gene, CDR1 is MNHEY and CDR2 is SVGAGI. The CDR3 has 13 residues. CDR3 protein: CASRLRETGELFF. CDR3 in DNA: TGTGCCAGCAGACTCAGGGAAACCGGGGAGCTGTTTTTT.

The chain carries TRBV18 and TRBJ2-3; TRBD2 is a possible D gene (6 bases). Looked up from germline, CDR1 is KGHSH and CDR2 is LQKENI. The V end was cut by 1 base, the J end by 0 bases, with 11 bases between. The CDR3 is 16 amino acids. The CDR3 coding sequence is TGTGCCAGCTCACCACAGGGAGGCGGTAGCACAGATACGCAGTATTTT. Its protein is CASSPQGGGSTDTQYF.

This clone appeared a few times. This chain uses TRBV7-9 with TRBJ1-1; the D is unclear. V gave up 5 bases and J gave up 0 bases, with 13 bases separating them. CDR1 is SEHNR, CDR2 FQNEAQ, per germline (reference sequence). CDR3 length: 15 residues. CDR3 coding DNA: TGTGCCAGCAGCCACATGCTGGTCTTGAACACTGAAGCTTTCTTT. This codes for CASSHMLVLNTEAFF.

The chain has TRBV28 and TRBJ2-5; 8 bases map to TRBD2. V trimming: 6 bases; J trimming: 6 bases; junction bases outside the gene matches: 21. This CDR3 is built from 18 residues. Germline-derived CDR1 and CDR2 are MDHEN and SYDVKM. CDR3 region: CASRVPGRLAGFQQTQYF. The CDR3 coding sequence is TGTGCCAGCAGAGTTCCGGGGCGGTTAGCGGGGTTCCAGCAGACCCAGTACTTC.

The V gene is TRBV18, the J gene TRBJ1-5; D may be TRBD1 (5 bases). V lost 2 bases and J 5 bases, leaving 10 bases between the germline ends. This CDR3 is built from 14 residues. CDR1 is KGHSH and CDR2 is LQKENI in the germline V gene. This chain's CDR3 is CASSPGGDYQPQHF. Written as DNA, the CDR3 is TGTGCCAGCTCACCAGGGGGGGACTATCAGCCCCAGCATTTT.